This TCR beta chain derives from a study of CD8 T cells in Susac syndrome. The RNA, about 0.45 to 1 ug, was put through reverse transcription using random hexamers. Each CDR3 protein is one row after TCRdb ran MiXCR on the immunoSEQ multiplex PCR reads. The table lists 150,000 to 200,000 distinct CDR3 sequences, just under 95% of them singletons, with over 0.12% in the top ten. The V end lost 5 bases, the J end lost 2 bases, and 6 bases lay between the germline ends. This CDR3 has 12 amino acids. The germline V gene has CDR1 KGHSH and CDR2 LQKENI. This sequence joins TRBV18 and TRBJ2-5; D is ambiguous. The sequence was obtained from a human donor in good health. Sequences were obtained from CD4+ T cells from PBMCs. CDR3 nucleotide sequence: TGTGCCAGCTCAAGCCCTCAAGAGACCCAGTACTTC. Translated, it gives CASSSPQETQYF.